The 12 T cell receptor beta chains listed next were all sequenced from one sample in a study of T cells in localized non-small cell lung cancer (TCRdb year 2020). To prepare the library, the immunoSEQ multiplex PCR assay was applied. What TCRdb holds here is the immuneACCESS table cut down to in-frame rearrangements. Part of the clones is not present; checked against another copy, under half of the missing clones reflect an unresolved V gene, and the others are unexplained. The sample table shows 40,000 or so clones, and 81% are seen once. The ten biggest clones cover roughly 7.3% of the sample. Sequences were derived from peripheral blood mononuclear cells, sampled before any cancer treatment. All receptors derive from a male donor aged 60 or over with stage II lung adenocarcinoma.

CDR3 region: CASSEGSSNQPQHF. In DNA form, the CDR3 reads TGTGCCAGCAGTGAAGGGAGCAGCAATCAGCCCCAGCATTTT. The chain uses TRBV2 and TRBJ1-5, with D unresolved. Trimming removed 1 base from V and 1 base from J, with 5 bases in between. This CDR3 is 14 amino acids long. Germline V gene sequence: CDR1 SNHLY, CDR2 FYNNEI. The full variable domain, with the rest looked up from reference TRBV2 and TRBJ1-5, is EPEVTQTPSHQVTQMGQEVILRCVPISNHLYFYWYRQILGQKVEFLVSFYNNEISEKSEIFDDQFSVERPDGSNFTLKIRSTKLEDSAMYFCASSEGSSNQPQHFGDGTRLSIL.

This chain joins TRBV7-2 and TRBJ1-4; D gene unclear. CDR3 length: 16 amino acids. The germline V gene has CDR1 SGHTA and CDR2 FQGNSA. V lost 1 base, J lost 8 bases, and 17 bases lay in between. In nucleotides, the CDR3 is TGTGCCAGCAGCTTAGGATACAGCTTCTTGGGCGAAAAACTGTTTTTT. It codes for CASSLGYSFLGEKLFF.

The chain is built from TRBV7-9 and TRBJ1-4; 7 nucleotides agree with TRBD1. In germline, CDR1 is SEHNR, CDR2 FQNEAQ (reference sequence). Trimming at V came to 4 bases and at J to 9 bases, leaving 11 bases not matched to a gene. The CDR3 loop spans 15 amino acids. The chain's CDR3 is CASSSPEGAPKKLFF. The DNA of the CDR3 is TGTGCCAGCAGCTCACCGGAGGGGGCGCCGAAAAAACTGTTTTTT.

V and J are TRBV5-1 and TRBJ1-2, with D unresolved. Germline V CDR1 and CDR2: SGHRS, YFSETQ. The CDR3 contains 14 residues. V lost 0 bases and J 7 bases, leaving 13 bases between the germline ends. The CDR3 nucleotides are TGCGCCAGCAGCTTGGCCACCCCATCCGGTGGCTACACCTTC. It codes for CASSLATPSGGYTF.

This rearrangement joins TRBV7-2 to TRBJ1-3, with D hard to call. Looked up from germline, CDR1 is SGHTA and CDR2 is FQGNSA. V was pared by 5 bases and J by 4 bases, with 9 bases between. CDR3 length equals 13 residues. The CDR3 DNA reads as TGTGCCAGCAGCCCAGGATCCGGAAACACCATATATTTT. This sequence encodes CASSPGSGNTIYF.

This clone was counted only a few times. The J gene is TRBJ1-1, the V gene TRBV5-5; D ambiguous. V lost 3 bases and J lost 6, with 15 bases in between. The CDR3 consists of 14 residues. CDR1 and CDR2 (germline): SGHKS, YYEKEE (reference sequence). The CDR3 DNA reads TGTGCCAGCAGCTGGGCCACGGGTCCCCCTGAAGCTTTCTTT. Encoded protein: CASSWATGPPEAFF.

This sequence joins TRBV5-1 and TRBJ1-2; a weak D match, TRBD1 (5 bases). V dropped 0 bases and J dropped 2 bases, with 8 bases sitting between them. CDR1 is SGHRS, CDR2 YFSETQ, per germline. The CDR3 runs to 14 residues. Here the CDR3 DNA reads TGCGCCAGCAGCTTGGGAGACAGAAACTATGGCTACACCTTC. Translation: CASSLGDRNYGYTF.

The genes are TRBV15 and TRBJ2-6; D call uncertain. Germline CDR1 and CDR2: LNHNV and YYDKDF (reference sequence). Trimming left V 3 bases short and J 1 base short, with 10 bases between. CDR3 size: 16 residues. For the CDR3, the DNA is TGTGCCACCAGCAGCGGTGGCGGTTCTGGGGCCAACGTCCTGACTTTC. Translation: CATSSGGGSGANVLTF.

The table lists this clone with a count of one. V usage is TRBV19 and J usage is TRBJ1-1, with D possibly being TRBD1 (5 bases). Germline V gene sequence: CDR1 LNHDA, CDR2 SQIVND (reference sequence). The CDR3 consists of 14 residues. The germline V and J ends were trimmed by 6 bases and 1 base, with 12 bases remaining between them. The CDR3 DNA is TGTGCCAGTAGAGGGGCCATTCCGAACACTGAAGCTTTCTTT. Encoded protein: CASRGAIPNTEAFF.

This chain joins TRBV5-5 and TRBJ2-7, with D tentatively TRBD1 or TRBD2 (7 bases each). The CDR3 sequence is 15 residues long. V shed 0 bases and J shed 3 bases, with 13 bases lying between them. In germline, CDR1 is SGHKS, CDR2 YYEKEE (reference sequence). This CDR3 reads CASSLAGGDVYEQYF. Here the CDR3 DNA reads TGTGCCAGCAGCTTGGCAGGGGGGGACGTCTACGAGCAGTACTTC.

This clone has just a few counts. This rearrangement joins TRBV10-3 to TRBJ1-2, with D possibly being TRBD1 (6 bases). Germline CDR1 reads ENHRY; CDR2 reads SYGVKD. Trimming took 6 bases from V and 5 from J, leaving 10 bases between them. The CDR3 has 12 amino acids. The CDR3 here is CAIRGGSYGYTF. DNA of the CDR3: TGTGCCATCAGAGGGGGATCGTATGGCTACACCTTC.

This clone has a single count. The V and J genes are TRBV30 and TRBJ2-2; 14 bases match TRBD2. J was trimmed by 6 bases and V by 4 bases; bases with no gene match: 4. The CDR3 is 15 residues long. The V gene's germline CDR1 is GTSNPN and CDR2 SVGIG (reference sequence). In nucleotides, the CDR3 is TGTGCCTGGAAGACTAGCGGGAGGGTGGCCGGGGAGCTGTTTTTT. Amino acids: CAWKTSGRVAGELFF. The full variable domain, its missing parts supplied by reference TRBV30 and TRBJ2-2, is SQTIHQWPATLVQPVGSPLSLECTVEGTSNPNLYWYRQAAGRGLQLLFYSVGIGQISSEVPQNLSASRPQDRQFILSSKKLLLSDSGFYLCAWKTSGRVAGELFFGEGSRLTVL.